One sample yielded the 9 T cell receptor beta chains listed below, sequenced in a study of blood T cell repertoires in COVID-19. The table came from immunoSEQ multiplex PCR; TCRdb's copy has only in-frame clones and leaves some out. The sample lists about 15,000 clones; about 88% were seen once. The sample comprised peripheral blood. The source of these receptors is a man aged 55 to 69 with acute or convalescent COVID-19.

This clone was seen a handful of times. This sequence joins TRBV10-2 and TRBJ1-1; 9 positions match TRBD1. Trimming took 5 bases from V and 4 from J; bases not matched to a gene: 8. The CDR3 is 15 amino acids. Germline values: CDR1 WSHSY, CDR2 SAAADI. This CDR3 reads CASSWPGQGATEAFF. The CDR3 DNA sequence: TGCGCCAGCAGTTGGCCGGGACAGGGTGCCACTGAAGCTTTCTTT.

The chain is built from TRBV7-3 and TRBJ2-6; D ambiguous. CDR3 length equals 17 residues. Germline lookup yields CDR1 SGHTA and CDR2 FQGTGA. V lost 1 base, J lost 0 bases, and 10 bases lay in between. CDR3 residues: CASSLKNSPSGANVLTF. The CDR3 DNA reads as TGTGCCAGCAGCTTAAAGAACAGTCCCTCTGGGGCCAACGTCCTGACTTTC.

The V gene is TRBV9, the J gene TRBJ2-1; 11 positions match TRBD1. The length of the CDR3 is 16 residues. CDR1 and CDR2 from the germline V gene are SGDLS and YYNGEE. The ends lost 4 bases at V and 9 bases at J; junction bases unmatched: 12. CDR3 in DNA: TGTGCCAGCAGCCCCGCCGGCGGACAGGGGGCGATTGAGCAGTTCTTC. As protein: CASSPAGGQGAIEQFF.

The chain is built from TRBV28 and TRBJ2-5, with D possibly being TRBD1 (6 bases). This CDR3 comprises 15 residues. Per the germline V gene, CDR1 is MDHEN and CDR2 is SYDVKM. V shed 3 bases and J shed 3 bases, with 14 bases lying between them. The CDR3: CASSLKARGEETQYF. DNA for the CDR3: TGTGCCAGCAGTTTGAAGGCCAGGGGTGAAGAGACCCAGTACTTC.

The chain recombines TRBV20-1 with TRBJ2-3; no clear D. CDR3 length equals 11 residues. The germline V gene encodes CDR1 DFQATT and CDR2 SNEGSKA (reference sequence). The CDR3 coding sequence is TGCTGGGCGACGTTAGGAGATACGCAGTATTTT. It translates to CWATLGDTQYF.

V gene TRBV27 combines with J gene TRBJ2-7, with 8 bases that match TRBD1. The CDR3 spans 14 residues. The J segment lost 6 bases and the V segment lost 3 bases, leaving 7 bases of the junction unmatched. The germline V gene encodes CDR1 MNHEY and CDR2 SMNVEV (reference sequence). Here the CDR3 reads CASSFDRGAREQYF. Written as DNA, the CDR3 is TGTGCCAGCAGTTTCGACAGGGGTGCTCGCGAGCAGTACTTC.

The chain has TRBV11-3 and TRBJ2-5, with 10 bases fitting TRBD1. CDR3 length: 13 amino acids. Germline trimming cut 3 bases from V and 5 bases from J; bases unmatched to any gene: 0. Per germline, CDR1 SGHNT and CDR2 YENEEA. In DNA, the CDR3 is TGTGCCAGCAGCTTGGGACAGGGGGAGACCCAGTACTTC. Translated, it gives CASSLGQGETQYF.

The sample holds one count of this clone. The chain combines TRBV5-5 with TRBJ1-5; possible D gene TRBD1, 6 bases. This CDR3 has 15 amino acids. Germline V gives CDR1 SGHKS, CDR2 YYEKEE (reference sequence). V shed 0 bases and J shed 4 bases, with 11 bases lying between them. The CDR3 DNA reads TGTGCCAGCAGCTTGGATGTCACAGGGAATCAGCCCCAGCATTTT. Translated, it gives CASSLDVTGNQPQHF.

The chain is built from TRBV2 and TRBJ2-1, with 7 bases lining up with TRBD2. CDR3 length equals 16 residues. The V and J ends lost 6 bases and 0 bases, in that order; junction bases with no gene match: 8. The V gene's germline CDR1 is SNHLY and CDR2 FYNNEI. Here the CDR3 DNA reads TGTGCCAGCAGGTACAGCGGGGTCCTCTCCTACAATGAGCAGTTCTTC. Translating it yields CASRYSGVLSYNEQFF.